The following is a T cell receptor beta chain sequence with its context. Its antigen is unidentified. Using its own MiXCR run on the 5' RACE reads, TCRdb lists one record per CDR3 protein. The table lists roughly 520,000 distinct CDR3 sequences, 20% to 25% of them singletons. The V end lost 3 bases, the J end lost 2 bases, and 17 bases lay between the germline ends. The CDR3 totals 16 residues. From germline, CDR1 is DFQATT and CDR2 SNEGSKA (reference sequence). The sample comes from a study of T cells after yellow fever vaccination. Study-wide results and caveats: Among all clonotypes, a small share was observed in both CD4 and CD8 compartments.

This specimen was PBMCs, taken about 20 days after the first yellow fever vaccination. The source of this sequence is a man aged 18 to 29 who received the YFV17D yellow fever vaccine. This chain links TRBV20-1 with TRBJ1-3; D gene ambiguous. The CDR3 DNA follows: TGCAGTGCTAGCAAGTCCGTGACAAGCCCTGGAAACACCATATATTTT. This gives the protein CSASKSVTSPGNTIYF.